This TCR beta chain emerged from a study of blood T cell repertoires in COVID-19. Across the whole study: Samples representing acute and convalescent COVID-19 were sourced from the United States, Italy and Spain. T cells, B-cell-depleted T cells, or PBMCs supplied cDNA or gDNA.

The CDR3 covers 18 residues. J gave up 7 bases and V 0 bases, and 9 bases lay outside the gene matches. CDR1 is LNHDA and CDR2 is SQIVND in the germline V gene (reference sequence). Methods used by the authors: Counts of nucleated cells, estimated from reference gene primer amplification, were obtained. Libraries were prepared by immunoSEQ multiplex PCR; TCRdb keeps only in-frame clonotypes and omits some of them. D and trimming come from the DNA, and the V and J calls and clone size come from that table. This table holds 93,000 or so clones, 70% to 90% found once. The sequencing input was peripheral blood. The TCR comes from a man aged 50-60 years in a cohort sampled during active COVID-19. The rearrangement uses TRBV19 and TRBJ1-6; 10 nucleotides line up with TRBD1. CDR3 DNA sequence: TGTGCCAGTAGTATAGATCGACTGGGACAGGGGCAGAATTCACCCCTCCACTTT. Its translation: CASSIDRLGQGQNSPLHF.